The clone carrying this TCR beta chain was observed a single time. Germline values: CDR1 SGHDT, CDR2 YYEEEE. V lost 2 bases to trimming and J lost 3 bases; unmatched junction nucleotides: 5. The CDR3 consists of 15 residues. The sample is drawn from a study of blood T cell repertoires in COVID-19. Libraries were prepared by immunoSEQ multiplex PCR; TCRdb keeps only in-frame clonotypes and omits some of them. The table records roughly 120,000 clones, 80% to 95% of them present only once. The sequence was obtained from a middle-aged man with COVID-19, enrolled during active disease. Input material: peripheral blood. This rearrangement joins TRBV5-6 to TRBJ2-3; 8 positions agree with TRBD2. CDR3 loop: CASSFFASGTDTQYF. CDR3 nucleotides: TGTGCCAGCAGCTTCTTCGCTAGCGGGACAGATACGCAGTATTTT.